This entry describes one T cell receptor (beta chain). The data stem from a study of shared clonotypes between healthy human individuals. At the level of the study: Contributing individuals were two females and three males aged 18 to 49.

Germline V CDR1 and CDR2: SGHDN, FVKESK. Losses at the gene ends were 3 bases for V and 7 bases for J; bases not matched to a gene: 3. The CDR3 has 13 amino acids. DNA input for the unsorted PBMC replicate PCRs was roughly 290 ng, tens of thousands of T cell genomes. Measured with immunoSEQ multiplex PCR; TCRdb has only the in-frame clones, and not every one. The sample holds fewer than 600,000 clones, 60% to 85% seen once. This receptor was obtained from a woman aged 40 to 49 in good health. Some clones in this sample may be carry-over from other donors' samples. J is TRBJ2-1 and V is TRBV14, with TRBD2 identical over 7 bases. The sample taken for sequencing was PBMCs. CDR3 bases: TGTGCCAGCAGCCAGACACTAGCGAATGAGCAGTTCTTC. It specifies CASSQTLANEQFF.